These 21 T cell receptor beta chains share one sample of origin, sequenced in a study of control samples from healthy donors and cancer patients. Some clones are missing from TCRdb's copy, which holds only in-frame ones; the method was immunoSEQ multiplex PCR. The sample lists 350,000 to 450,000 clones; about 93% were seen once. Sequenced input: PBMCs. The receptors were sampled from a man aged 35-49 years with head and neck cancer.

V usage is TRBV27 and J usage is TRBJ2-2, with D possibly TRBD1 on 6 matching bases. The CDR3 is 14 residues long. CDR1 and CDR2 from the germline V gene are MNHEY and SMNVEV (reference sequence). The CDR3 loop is CACSTGTNTGELFF. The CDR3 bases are TGTGCATGCTCGACAGGCACGAACACCGGGGAGCTGTTTTTT.

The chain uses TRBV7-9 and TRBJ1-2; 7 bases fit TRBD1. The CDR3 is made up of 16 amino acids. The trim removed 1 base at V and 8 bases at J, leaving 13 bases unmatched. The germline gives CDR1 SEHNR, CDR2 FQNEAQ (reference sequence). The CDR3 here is CASSLGVTGNTKGYTF. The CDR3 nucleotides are TGTGCCAGCAGCTTAGGGGTGACAGGGAATACGAAGGGCTACACCTTC.

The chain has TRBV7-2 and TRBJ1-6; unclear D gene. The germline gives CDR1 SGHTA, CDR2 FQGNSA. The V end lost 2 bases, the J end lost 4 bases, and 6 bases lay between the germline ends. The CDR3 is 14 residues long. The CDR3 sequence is CASSLSVYNSPLHF. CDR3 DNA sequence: TGTGCCAGCAGCTTATCAGTTTATAATTCACCCCTCCACTTT.

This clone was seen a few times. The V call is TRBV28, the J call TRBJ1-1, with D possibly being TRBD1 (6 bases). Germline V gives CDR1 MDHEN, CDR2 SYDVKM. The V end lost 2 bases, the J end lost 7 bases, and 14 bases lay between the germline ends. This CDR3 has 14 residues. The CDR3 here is CASSLAPGQVEAFF. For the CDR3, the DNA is TGTGCCAGCAGTTTAGCCCCGGGACAAGTTGAAGCTTTCTTT. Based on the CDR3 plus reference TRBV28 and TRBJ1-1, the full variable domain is DVKVTQSSRYLVKRTGEKVFLECVQDMDHENMFWYRQDPGLGLRLIYFSYDVKMKEKGDIPEGYSVSREKKERFSLILESASTNQTSMYLCASSLAPGQVEAFFGQGTRLTVV.

CDR3 amino acids: CASSGERGPNEKLFF. CDR3 sequence (DNA): TGCGCCAGCAGCGGGGAACGGGGGCCTAATGAAAAACTGTTTTTT. The chain links TRBV5-1 to TRBJ1-4; perhaps TRBD1 as D (6 bases). The ends were cut back, 4 bases at V and 3 bases at J, with 13 bases in the middle. The CDR3 consists of 15 residues. From germline, CDR1 is SGHRS and CDR2 YFSETQ.

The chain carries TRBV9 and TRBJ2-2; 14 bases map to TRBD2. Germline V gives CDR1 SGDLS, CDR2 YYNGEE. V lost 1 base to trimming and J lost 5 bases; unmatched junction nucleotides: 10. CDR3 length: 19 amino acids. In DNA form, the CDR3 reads TGTGCCAGCAGCGTATTCCCCGGGACTAGCGGGGGAAGGACCGGGGAGCTGTTTTTT. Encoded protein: CASSVFPGTSGGRTGELFF.

In DNA, the CDR3 is TGTGCCAGCAGTCCCACGGACAGGGTGGGCTACACCTTC. Amino acids: CASSPTDRVGYTF. The chain is built from TRBV28 and TRBJ1-2; 8 nucleotides align to TRBD1. Germline V lookup: CDR1 MDHEN, CDR2 SYDVKM. The V segment lost 5 bases and the J segment 8 bases; nucleotides outside the gene matches: 7. This CDR3 contains 13 residues.

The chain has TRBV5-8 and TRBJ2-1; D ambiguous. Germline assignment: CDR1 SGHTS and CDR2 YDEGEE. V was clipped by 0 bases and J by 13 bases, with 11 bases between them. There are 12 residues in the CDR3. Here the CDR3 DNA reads TGTGCCAGCAGCTTGGGGTGGAGTACTCAGTTCTTC. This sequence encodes CASSLGWSTQFF.

CDR3 amino acids: CASSLGVTDTQYF. The DNA of the CDR3 is TGTGCCAGCAGCTTAGGAGTTACAGATACGCAGTATTTT. The chain combines TRBV7-8 with TRBJ2-3; D remains unclear. Trimming took 1 base from V and 3 from J, leaving 5 bases between them. This CDR3 spans 13 amino acids. Looked up from germline, CDR1 is SGHVS and CDR2 is FQNEAQ.

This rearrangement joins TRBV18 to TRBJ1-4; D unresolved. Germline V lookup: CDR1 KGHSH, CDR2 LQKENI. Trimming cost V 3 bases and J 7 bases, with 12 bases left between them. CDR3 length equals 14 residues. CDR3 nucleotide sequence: TGTGCCAGCTCACCCGGGGAGAGCAGTGAAAAACTGTTTTTT. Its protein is CASSPGESSEKLFF. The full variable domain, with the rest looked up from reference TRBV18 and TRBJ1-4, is NAGVMQNPRHLVRRRGQEARLRCSPMKGHSHVYWYRQLPEEGLKFMVYLQKENIIDESGMPKERFSAEFPKEGPSILRIQQVVRGDSAAYFCASSPGESSEKLFFGSGTQLSVL.

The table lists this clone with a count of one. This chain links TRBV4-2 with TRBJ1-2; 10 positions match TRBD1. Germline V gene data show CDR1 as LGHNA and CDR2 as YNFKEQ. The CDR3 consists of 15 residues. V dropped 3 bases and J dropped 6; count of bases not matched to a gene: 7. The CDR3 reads CASSQGGQGIHGYTF. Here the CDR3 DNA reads TGTGCCAGCAGCCAGGGGGGACAGGGGATCCATGGCTACACCTTC.

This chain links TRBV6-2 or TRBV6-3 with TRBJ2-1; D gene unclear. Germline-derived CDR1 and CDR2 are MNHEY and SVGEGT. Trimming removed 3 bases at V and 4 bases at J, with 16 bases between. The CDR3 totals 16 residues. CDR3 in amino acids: CASSYGGFSLYNEQFF. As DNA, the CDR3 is TGTGCCAGCAGTTATGGTGGGTTTTCCCTATACAATGAGCAGTTCTTC.

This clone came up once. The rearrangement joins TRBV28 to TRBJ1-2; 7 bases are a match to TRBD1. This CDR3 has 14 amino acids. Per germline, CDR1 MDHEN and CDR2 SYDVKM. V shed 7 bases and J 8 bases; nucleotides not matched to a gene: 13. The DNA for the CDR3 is TGTGCCAGCACCTCGGGGGAGGGGGCTGGGGGCTACACCTTC. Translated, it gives CASTSGEGAGGYTF.

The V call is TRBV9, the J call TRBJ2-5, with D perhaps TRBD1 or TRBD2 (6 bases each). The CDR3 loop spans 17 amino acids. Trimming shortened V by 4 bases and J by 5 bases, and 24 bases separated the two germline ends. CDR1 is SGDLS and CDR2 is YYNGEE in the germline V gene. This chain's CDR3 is CASSPSSGAIVLETQYF. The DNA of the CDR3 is TGTGCCAGCAGCCCTTCTTCGGGGGCTATTGTCTTGGAGACCCAGTACTTC.

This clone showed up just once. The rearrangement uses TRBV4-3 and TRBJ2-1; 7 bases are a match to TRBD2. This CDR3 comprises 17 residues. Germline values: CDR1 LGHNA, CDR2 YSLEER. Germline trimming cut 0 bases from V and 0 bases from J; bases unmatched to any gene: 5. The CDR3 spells CASSQDGGFSSYNEQFF. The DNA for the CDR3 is TGCGCCAGCAGCCAAGACGGGGGGTTTAGCTCCTACAATGAGCAGTTCTTC.

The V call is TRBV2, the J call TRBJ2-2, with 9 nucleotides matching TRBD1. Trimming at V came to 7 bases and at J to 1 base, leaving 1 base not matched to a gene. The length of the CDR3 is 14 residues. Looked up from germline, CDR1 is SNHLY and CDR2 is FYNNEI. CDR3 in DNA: TGTGCCAGCACGGGACAGGGGAACACCGGGGAGCTGTTTTTT. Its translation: CASTGQGNTGELFF.

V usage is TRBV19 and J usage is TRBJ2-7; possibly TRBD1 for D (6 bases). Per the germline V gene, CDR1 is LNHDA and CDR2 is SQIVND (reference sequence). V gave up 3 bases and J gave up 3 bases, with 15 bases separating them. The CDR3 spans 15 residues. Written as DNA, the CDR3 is TGTGCCAGTAGTATCGGACCGGGACACAACTACGAGCAGTACTTC. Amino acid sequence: CASSIGPGHNYEQYF. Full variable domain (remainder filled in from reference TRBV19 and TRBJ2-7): DGGITQSPKYLFRKEGQNVTLSCEQNLNHDAMYWYRQDPGQGLRLIYYSQIVNDFQKGDIAEGYSVSREKKESFPLTVTSAQKNPTAFYLCASSIGPGHNYEQYFGPGTRLTVT.

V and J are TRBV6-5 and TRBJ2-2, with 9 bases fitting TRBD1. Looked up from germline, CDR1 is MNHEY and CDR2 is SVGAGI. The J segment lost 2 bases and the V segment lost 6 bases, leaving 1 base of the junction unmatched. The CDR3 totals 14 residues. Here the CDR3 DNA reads TGTGCCAGCAGGGACAGGGGAAACACCGGGGAGCTGTTTTTT. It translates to CASRDRGNTGELFF.

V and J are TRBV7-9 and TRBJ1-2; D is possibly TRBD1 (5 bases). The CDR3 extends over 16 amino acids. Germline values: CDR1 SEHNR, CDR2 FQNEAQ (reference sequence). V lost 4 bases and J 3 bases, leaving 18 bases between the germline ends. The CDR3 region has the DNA TGTGCCAGCAGCTACACCCAAGGGGCGCGGTACTATGGCTACACCTTC. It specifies CASSYTQGARYYGYTF.

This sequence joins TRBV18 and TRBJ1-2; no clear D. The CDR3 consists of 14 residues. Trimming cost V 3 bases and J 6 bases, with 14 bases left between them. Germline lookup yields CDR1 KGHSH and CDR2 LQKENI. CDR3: CASSPPEESDGYTF. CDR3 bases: TGTGCCAGCTCACCCCCGGAGGAATCCGATGGCTACACCTTC.

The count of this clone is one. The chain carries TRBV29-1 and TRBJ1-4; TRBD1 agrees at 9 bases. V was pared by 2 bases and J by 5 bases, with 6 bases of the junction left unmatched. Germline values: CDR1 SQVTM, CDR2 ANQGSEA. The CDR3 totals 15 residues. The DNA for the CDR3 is TGCAGCGTTGAAAGGATAGGACAGGGGAATGAAAAACTGTTTTTT. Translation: CSVERIGQGNEKLFF.